This T cell receptor beta chain appears in the sequencing data of a study of T cell changes during pregnancy in multiple sclerosis. Assay used: immunoSEQ multiplex PCR; TCRdb lists only in-frame clones, some missing. The sample comprises about 86,000 clones, about 91% of which are singletons, and around 1.8% rests with the top ten. This clone was recorded a few times. Germline values: CDR1 SQVTM, CDR2 ANQGSEA. CDR3 length: 13 amino acids. V lost 3 bases, J lost 5 bases, and 6 bases stayed unmatched. The chain carries TRBV29-1 and TRBJ1-1, with 7 bases identical to TRBD1. The TCR comes from a female donor in good health, enrolled as a control in a pregnancy study. The source material was peripheral blood, sampled in the first trimester of pregnancy. The CDR3: CSVEGRGNTEAFF. In nucleotides, the CDR3 is TGCAGCGTTGAGGGCAGGGGGAATACTGAAGCTTTCTTT.